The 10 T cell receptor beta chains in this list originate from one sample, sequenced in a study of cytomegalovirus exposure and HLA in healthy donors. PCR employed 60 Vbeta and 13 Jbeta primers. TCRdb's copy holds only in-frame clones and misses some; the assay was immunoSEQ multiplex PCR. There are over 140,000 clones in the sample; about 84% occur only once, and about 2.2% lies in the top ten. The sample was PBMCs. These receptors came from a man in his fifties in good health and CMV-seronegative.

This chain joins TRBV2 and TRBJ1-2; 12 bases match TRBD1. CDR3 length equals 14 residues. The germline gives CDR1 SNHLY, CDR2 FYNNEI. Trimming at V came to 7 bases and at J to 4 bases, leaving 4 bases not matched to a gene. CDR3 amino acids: CASTGTGGLYGYTF. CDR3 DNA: TGTGCCAGCACCGGGACAGGGGGCCTCTATGGCTACACCTTC.

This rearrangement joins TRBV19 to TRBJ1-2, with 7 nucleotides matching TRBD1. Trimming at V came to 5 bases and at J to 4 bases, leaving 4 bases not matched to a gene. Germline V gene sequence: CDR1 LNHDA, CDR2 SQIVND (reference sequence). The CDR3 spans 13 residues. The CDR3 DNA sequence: TGTGCCAGTAGTCCTGGGACAGTCTATGGCTACACCTTC. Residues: CASSPGTVYGYTF. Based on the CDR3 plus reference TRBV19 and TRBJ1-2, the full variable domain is DGGITQSPKYLFRKEGQNVTLSCEQNLNHDAMYWYRQDPGQGLRLIYYSQIVNDFQKGDIAEGYSVSREKKESFPLTVTSAQKNPTAFYLCASSPGTVYGYTFGSGTRLTVV.

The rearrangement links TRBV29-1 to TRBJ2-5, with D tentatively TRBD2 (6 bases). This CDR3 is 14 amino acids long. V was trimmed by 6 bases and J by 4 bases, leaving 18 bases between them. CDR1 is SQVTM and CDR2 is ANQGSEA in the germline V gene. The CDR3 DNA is TGCAGCGTCCGACCTCTATCCGGGGGAGAGACCCAGTACTTC. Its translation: CSVRPLSGGETQYF.

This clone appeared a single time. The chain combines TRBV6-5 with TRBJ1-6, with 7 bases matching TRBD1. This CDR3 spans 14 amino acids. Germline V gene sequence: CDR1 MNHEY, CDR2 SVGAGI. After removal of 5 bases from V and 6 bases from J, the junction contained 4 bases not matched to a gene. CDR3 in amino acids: CASSRGQPNSPLHF. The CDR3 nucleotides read TGTGCCAGCAGTCGGGGACAGCCTAATTCACCCCTCCACTTT.

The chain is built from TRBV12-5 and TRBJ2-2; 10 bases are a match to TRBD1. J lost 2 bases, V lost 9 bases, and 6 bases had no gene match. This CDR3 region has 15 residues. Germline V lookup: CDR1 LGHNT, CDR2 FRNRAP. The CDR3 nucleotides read TGTGCTAGGAGGGACAGGGGCGTAAACACCGGGGAGCTGTTTTTT. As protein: CARRDRGVNTGELFF.

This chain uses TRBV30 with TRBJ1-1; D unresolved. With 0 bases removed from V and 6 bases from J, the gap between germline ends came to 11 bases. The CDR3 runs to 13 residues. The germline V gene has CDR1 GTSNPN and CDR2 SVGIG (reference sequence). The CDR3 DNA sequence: TGTGCCTGGAGTGTACTCGGGGAGTCTGAAGCTTTCTTT. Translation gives CAWSVLGESEAFF.

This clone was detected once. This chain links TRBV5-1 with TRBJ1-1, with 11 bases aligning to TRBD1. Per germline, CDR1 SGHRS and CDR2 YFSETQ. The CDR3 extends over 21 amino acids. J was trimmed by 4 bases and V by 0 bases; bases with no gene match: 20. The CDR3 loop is CASSLGFSGTGGFRGSTEAFF. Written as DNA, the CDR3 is TGCGCCAGCAGCTTGGGGTTTAGCGGGACAGGGGGTTTTAGGGGTTCCACTGAAGCTTTCTTT.

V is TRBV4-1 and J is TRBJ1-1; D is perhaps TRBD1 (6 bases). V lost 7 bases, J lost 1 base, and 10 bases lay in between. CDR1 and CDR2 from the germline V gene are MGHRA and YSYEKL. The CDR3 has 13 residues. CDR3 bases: TGCGCCAGCACAGGGGCGAGGAACACTGAAGCTTTCTTT. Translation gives CASTGARNTEAFF.

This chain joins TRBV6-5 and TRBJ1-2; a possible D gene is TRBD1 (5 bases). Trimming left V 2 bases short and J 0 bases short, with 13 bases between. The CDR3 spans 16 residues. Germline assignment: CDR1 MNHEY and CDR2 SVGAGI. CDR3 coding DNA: TGTGCCAGCAGTTACGCAGGGCTGGGATCTAACTATGGCTACACCTTC. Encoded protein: CASSYAGLGSNYGYTF.

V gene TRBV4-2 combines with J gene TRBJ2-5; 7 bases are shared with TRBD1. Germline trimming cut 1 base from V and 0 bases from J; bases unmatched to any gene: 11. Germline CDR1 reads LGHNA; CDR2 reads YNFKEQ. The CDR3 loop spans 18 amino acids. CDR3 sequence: CASSQVWQGVSDQETQYF. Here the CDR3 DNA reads TGTGCCAGCAGCCAAGTTTGGCAGGGGGTTTCCGACCAAGAGACCCAGTACTTC.